This note documents a single T cell receptor (beta chain) sequence. The antigen is not known. Trimming left V 0 bases short and J 0 bases short, with 14 bases between. This CDR3 has 17 residues. In germline, CDR1 is SGDLS, CDR2 YYNGEE. This entry belongs to a study of cytomegalovirus exposure and HLA in healthy donors. Study conclusions and caveats: The authors excluded some V segments, including TRBV6-2 and TRBV6-3, as indistinguishable.

PCR primers comprised 60 Vbeta and 13 Jbeta primers. Sequenced by immunoSEQ multiplex PCR; TCRdb stores in-frame clones only, minus some. The table lists fewer than 200,000 clones, 75% to 80% of them singletons, with around 0.97% in the top ten. The sample was PBMCs. The genes are TRBV9 and TRBJ2-3; TRBD2 might be the D (6 bases). The clonotype originates from a woman in her 50s in good health and CMV-seropositive. The CDR3 coding sequence is TGTGCCAGCAGCGTAGGGAGGGCGGGGCTCAGCACAGATACGCAGTATTTT. This encodes CASSVGRAGLSTDTQYF.